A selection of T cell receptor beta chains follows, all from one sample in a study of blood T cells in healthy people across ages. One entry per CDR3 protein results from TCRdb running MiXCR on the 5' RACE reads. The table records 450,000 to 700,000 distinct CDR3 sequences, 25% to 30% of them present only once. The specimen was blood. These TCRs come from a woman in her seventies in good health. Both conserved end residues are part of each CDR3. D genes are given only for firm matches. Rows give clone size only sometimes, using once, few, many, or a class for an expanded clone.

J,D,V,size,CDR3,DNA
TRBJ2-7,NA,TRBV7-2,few,CASSLRVRYEQYF,TGTGCCAGCAGCTTACGGGTCCGATACGAGCAGTACTTC
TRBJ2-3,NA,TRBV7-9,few,CASSPGGAGHTDTQYF,TGTGCCAGCTCCCCTGGGGGGGCCGGCCACACAGATACGCAGTATTTT
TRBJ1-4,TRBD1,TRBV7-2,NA,CASSSTGGTNEKLFF,TGTGCCAGCAGCTCGACAGGGGGGACTAATGAAAAACTGTTTTTT
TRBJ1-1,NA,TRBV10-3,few,CAILSSGEATEAFF,TGTGCCATCTTAAGTTCGGGAGAAGCTACTGAAGCTTTCTTT
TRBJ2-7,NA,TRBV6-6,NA,CASSRLNYEQYF,TGTGCCAGCAGTCGACTGAACTACGAGCAGTACTTC
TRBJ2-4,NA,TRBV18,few,CASSPLGFARGIQYF,TGTGCCAGCTCACCACTGGGATTCGCCAGGGGCATTCAGTACTTC
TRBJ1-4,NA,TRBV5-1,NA,CASRRQTPQEKLFF,TGCGCCAGCAGAAGACAGACCCCACAGGAAAAACTGTTTTTT
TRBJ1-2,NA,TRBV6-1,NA,CASSGLTLPAGYTF,TGTGCCAGCAGCGGTTTGACCCTCCCGGCTGGCTACACCTTC
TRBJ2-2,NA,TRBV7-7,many,CASSSSGTRTGELFF,TGTGCCAGCAGCTCCTCCGGGACTCGGACCGGGGAGCTGTTTTTT
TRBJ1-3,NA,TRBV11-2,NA,CASSLVSAGFSGNTIYF,TGTGCCAGCAGCTTAGTGTCCGCCGGGTTCTCTGGAAACACCATATATTTT
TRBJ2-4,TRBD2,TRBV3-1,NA,CASSQGAGGPTQYF,TGTGCCAGCAGCCAGGGCGCGGGGGGTCCAACACAGTACTTC
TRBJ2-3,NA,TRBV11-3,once,CASSLDLRNTQYF,TGTGCCAGCAGCTTAGATCTCCGGAATACGCAGTATTTT
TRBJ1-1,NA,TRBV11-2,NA,CASSFVMNTEAFF,TGTGCCAGCAGCTTCGTGATGAACACTGAAGCTTTCTTT